This T cell receptor beta chain was retrieved from a study of OX40 agonist ivuxolimab in advanced cancers. On the study more broadly: Age averaged roughly 60 years (range about 20 to 80), and roughly 80% were male. Under the entry rules, prior anti-PD-1, anti-PD-L1 or anti-CTLA-4 therapy was allowed, and roughly 41% had some.

Generated by immunoSEQ multiplex PCR, the TCRdb table keeps only in-frame clones and is missing some. The table shows approximately 82,000 clones, with roughly 92% occurring only once. Blood was sampled at baseline, cycle 4 day 1, and cycle 7 day 1. This clone was counted once. Germline assignment: CDR1 KGHSH and CDR2 LQKENI. The junction had 7 bases not matched to a gene; V was cut back by 3 bases and J by 5 bases. CDR3 size: 15 residues. The TCR originated in an adult with an advanced solid tumor such as melanoma, head and neck, liver or kidney cancer. The chain links TRBV18 to TRBJ2-3, with 8 bases fitting TRBD1. This sample comprised CD4+ or CD8+ T cells sorted from blood, obtained in a trial of the OX40 agonist ivuxolimab. In DNA form, the CDR3 reads TGTGCCAGCTCACCGGGGCAGGGGGCCATAGATACGCAGTATTTT. As protein: CASSPGQGAIDTQYF.